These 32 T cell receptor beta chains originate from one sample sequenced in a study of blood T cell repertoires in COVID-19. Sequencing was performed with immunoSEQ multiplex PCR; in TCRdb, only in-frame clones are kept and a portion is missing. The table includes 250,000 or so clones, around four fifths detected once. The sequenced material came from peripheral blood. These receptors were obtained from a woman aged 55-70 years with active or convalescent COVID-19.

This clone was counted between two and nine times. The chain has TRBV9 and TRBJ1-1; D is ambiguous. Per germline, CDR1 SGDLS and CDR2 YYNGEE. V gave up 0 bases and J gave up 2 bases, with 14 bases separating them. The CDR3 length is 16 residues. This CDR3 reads CASSVAPEVGNTEAFF. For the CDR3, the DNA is TGTGCCAGCAGCGTAGCACCGGAGGTAGGTAACACTGAAGCTTTCTTT.

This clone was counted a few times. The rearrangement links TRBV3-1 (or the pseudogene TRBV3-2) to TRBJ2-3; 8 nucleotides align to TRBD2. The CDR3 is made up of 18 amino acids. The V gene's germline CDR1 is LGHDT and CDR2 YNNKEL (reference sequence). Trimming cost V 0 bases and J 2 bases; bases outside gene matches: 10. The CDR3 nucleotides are TGTGCCAGCAGCCAAGAGGACGGGAGGGCTGGGGACACAGATACGCAGTATTTT. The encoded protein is CASSQEDGRAGDTDTQYF.

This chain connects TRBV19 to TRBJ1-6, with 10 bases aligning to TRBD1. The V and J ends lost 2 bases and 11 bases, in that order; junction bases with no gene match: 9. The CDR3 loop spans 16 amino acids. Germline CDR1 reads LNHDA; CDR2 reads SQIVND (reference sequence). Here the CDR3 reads CASSIYGTGASTPLHF. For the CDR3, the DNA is TGTGCCAGTAGTATATATGGGACAGGGGCTTCTACACCCCTCCACTTT. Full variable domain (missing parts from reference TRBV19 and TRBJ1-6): DGGITQSPKYLFRKEGQNVTLSCEQNLNHDAMYWYRQDPGQGLRLIYYSQIVNDFQKGDIAEGYSVSREKKESFPLTVTSAQKNPTAFYLCASSIYGTGASTPLHFGNGTRLTVT.

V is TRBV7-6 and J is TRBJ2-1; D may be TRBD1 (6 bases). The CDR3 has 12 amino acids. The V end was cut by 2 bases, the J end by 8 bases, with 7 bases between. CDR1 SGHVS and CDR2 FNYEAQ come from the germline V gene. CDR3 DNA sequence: TGTGCCAGCAGCTTACAGGGGTATGAGCAGTTCTTC. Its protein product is CASSLQGYEQFF.

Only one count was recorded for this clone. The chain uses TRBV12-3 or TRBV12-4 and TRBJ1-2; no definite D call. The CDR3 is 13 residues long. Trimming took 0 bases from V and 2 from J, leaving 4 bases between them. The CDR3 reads CASSLASNYGYTF. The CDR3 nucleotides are TGTGCCAGCAGTTTAGCCTCGAACTATGGCTACACCTTC.

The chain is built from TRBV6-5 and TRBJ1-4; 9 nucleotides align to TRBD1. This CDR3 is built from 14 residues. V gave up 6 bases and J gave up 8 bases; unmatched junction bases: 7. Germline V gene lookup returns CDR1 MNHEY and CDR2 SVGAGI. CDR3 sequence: CASSRDRVVEKLFF. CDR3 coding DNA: TGTGCCAGCAGCAGGGACAGGGTAGTAGAAAAACTGTTTTTT.

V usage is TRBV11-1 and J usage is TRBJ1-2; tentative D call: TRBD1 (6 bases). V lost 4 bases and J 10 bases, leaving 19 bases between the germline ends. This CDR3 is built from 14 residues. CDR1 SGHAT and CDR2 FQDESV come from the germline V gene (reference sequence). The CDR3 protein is CASSSMGRGYDYTF. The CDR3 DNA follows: TGTGCCAGCAGCTCGATGGGCAGGGGATACGACTACACCTTC.

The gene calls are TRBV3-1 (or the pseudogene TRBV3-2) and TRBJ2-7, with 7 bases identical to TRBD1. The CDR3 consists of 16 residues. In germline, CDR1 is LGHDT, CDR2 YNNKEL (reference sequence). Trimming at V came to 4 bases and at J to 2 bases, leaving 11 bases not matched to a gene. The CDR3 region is CASSRPMGQNPYEQYV. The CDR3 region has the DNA TGTGCCAGCAGCCGTCCGATGGGACAGAACCCCTACGAGCAGTACGTC.

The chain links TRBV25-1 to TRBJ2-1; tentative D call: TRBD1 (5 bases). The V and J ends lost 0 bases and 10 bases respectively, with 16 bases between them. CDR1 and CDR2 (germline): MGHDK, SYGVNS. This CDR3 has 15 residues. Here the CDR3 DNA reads TGTGCCAGCAGTGAATACAGACAGTCCAATGCGGAGCAGTTCTTC. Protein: CASSEYRQSNAEQFF.

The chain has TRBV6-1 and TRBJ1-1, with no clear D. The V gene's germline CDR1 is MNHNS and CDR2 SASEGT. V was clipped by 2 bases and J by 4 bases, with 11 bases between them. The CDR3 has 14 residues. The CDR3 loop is CASSESPVTTEAFF. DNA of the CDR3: TGTGCCAGCAGTGAAAGTCCAGTTACCACTGAAGCTTTCTTT.

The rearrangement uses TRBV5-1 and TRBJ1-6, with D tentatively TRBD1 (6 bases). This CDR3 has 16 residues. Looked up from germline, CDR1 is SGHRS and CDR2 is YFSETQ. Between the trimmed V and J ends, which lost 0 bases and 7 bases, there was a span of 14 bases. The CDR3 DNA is TGCGCCAGCAGCTTGGGTGGGACACACGGAAATTCACCCCTCCACTTT. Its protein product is CASSLGGTHGNSPLHF.

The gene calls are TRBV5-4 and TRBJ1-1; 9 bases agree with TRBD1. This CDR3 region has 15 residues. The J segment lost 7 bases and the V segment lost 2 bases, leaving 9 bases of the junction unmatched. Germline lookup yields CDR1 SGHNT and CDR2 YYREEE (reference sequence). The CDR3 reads CASSLEFGTGIEAFF. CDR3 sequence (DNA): TGTGCCAGCAGCTTAGAGTTCGGGACAGGGATTGAAGCTTTCTTT.

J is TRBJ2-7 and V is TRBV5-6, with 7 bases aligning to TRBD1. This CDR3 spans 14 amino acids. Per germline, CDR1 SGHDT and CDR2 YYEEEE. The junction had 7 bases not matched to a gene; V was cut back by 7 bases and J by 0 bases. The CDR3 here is CASRKGTVSYEQYV. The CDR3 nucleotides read TGTGCCAGCCGAAAGGGGACAGTCTCCTACGAGCAGTACGTC.

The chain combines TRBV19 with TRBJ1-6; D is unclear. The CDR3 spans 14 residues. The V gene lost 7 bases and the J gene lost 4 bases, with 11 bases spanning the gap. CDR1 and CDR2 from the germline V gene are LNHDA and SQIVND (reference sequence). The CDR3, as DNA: TGTGCCAGTAAGGCCGGGAATTATAATTCACCCCTCCACTTT. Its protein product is CASKAGNYNSPLHF.

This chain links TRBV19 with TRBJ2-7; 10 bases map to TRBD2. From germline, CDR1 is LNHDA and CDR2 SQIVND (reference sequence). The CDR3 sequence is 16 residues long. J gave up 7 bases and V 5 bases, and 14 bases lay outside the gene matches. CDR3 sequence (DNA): TGTGCCAGTAGTGGACCTGAGCTAGCGGGAGCGGGAGAGCAGTACTTC. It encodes CASSGPELAGAGEQYF.

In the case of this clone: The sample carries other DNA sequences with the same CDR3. The CDR3 bases are TGTGCCAGCAGCCCTGGACTAGGGGAGACCCAGTACTTC. This encodes CASSPGLGETQYF. The chain employs TRBV11-3 and TRBJ2-5, with 7 positions matching TRBD2. The CDR3 runs 13 residues. Losses at the gene ends were 5 bases for V and 5 bases for J; bases not matched to a gene: 5. Germline V gives CDR1 SGHNT, CDR2 YENEEA.

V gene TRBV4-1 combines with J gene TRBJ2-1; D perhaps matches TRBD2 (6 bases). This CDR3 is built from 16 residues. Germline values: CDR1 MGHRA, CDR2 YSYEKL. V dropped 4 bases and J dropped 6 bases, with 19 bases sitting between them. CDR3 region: CASSRLAILLGNEQFF. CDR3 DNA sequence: TGCGCCAGCAGCCGGCTAGCGATACTTTTGGGCAATGAGCAGTTCTTC.

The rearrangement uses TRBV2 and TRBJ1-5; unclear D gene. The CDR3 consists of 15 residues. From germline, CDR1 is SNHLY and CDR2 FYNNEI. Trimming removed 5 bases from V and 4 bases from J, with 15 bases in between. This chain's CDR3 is CASSISAGGNQPQHF. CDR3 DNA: TGTGCCAGCAGTATCTCGGCAGGCGGGAATCAGCCCCAGCATTTT.

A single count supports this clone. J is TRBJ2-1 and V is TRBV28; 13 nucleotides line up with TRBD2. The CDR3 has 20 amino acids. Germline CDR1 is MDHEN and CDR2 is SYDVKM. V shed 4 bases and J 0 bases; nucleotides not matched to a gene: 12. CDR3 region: CASSWGAGLAGTSSYNEQFF. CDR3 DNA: TGTGCCAGCAGTTGGGGTGCGGGACTAGCGGGGACAAGCTCCTACAATGAGCAGTTCTTC.

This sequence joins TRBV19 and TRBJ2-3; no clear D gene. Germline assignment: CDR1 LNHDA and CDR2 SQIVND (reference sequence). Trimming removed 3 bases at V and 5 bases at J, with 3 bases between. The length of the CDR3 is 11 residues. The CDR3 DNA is TGTGCCAGTAGTATTCAAGATACGCAGTATTTT. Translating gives CASSIQDTQYF.

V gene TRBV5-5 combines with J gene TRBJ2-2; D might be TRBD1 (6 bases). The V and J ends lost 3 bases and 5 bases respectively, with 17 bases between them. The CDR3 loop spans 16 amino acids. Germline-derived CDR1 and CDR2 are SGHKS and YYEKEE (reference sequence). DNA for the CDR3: TGTGCCAGCAGCTCGGTGTTGGGACATAGGACCGGGGAGCTGTTTTTT. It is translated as CASSSVLGHRTGELFF.

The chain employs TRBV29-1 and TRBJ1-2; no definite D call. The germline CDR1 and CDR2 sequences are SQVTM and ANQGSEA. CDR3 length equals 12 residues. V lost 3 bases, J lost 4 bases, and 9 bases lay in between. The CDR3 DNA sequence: TGCAGCGTTGATGGAGCGATCTATGGCTACACCTTC. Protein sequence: CSVDGAIYGYTF. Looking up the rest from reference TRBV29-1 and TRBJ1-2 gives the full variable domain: SAVISQKPSRDICQRGTSLTIQCQVDSQVTMMFWYRQQPGQSLTLIATANQGSEATYESGFVIDKFPISRPNLTFSTLTVSNMSPEDSSIYLCSVDGAIYGYTFGSGTRLTVV.

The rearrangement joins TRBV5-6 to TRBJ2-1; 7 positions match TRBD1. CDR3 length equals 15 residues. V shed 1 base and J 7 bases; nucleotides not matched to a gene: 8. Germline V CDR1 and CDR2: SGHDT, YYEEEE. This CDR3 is CASSLFAQGLNEQFF. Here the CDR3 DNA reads TGTGCCAGCAGCTTGTTTGCACAGGGGCTAAATGAGCAGTTCTTC.

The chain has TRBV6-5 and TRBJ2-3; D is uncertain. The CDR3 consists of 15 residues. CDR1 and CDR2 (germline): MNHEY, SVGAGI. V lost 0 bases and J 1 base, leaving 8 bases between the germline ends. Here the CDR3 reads CASSYSWARTDTQYF. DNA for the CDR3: TGTGCCAGCAGTTACTCGTGGGCTCGCACAGATACGCAGTATTTT.

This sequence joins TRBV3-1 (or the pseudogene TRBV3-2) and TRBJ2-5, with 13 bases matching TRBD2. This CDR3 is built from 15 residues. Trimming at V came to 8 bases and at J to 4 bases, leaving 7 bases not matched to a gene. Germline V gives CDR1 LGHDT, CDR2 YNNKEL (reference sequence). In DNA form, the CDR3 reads TGTGCCAGCCGATCGAGACTAGCGGGAGGAGAGACCCAGTACTTC. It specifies CASRSRLAGGETQYF.

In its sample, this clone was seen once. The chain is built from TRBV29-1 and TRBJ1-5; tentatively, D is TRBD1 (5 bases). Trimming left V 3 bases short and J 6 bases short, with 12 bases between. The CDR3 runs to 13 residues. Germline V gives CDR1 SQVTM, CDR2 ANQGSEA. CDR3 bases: TGCAGCGTTGATGGGGGAGGGAGTCAGCCCCAGCATTTT. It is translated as CSVDGGGSQPQHF. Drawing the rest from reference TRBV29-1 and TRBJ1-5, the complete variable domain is SAVISQKPSRDICQRGTSLTIQCQVDSQVTMMFWYRQQPGQSLTLIATANQGSEATYESGFVIDKFPISRPNLTFSTLTVSNMSPEDSSIYLCSVDGGGSQPQHFGDGTRLSIL.

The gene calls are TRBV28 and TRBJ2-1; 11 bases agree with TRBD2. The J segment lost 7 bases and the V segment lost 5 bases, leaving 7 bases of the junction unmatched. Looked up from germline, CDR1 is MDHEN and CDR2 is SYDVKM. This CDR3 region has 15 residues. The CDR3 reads CASSVAGGPFNEQFF. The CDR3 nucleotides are TGTGCCAGCAGTGTAGCGGGAGGGCCGTTTAATGAGCAGTTCTTC.

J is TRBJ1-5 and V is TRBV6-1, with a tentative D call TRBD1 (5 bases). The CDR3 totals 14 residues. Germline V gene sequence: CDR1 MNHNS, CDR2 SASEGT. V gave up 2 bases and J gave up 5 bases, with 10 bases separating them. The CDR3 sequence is CASSEQGSDQPQHF. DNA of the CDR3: TGTGCCAGCAGTGAACAGGGAAGTGATCAGCCCCAGCATTTT.

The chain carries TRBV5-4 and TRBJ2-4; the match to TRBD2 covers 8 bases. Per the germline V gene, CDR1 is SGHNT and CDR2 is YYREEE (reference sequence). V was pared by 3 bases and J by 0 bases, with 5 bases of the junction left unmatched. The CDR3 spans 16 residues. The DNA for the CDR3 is TGTGCCAGCAGCTCCGGGGGGGACCTAGCCAAAAACATTCAGTACTTC. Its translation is CASSSGGDLAKNIQYF.

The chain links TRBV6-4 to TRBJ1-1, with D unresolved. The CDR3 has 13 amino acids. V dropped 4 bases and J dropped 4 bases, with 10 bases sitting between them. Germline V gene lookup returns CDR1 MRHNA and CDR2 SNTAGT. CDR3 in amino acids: CASSATGFTEAFF. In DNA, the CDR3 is TGTGCCAGCAGTGCTACGGGTTTCACTGAAGCTTTCTTT.

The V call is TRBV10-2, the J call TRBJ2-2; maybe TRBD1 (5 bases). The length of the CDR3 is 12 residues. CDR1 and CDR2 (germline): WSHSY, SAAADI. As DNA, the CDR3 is TGCGCTTCGCAGGGGAACACCGGGGAGCTGTTTTTT. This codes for CASQGNTGELFF.

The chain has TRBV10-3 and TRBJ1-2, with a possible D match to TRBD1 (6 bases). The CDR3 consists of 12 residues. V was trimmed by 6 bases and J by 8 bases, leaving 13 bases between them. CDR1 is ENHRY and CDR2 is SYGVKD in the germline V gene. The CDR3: CAIRDRLKGYTF. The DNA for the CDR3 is TGTGCCATCAGGGACAGATTGAAAGGCTACACCTTC.